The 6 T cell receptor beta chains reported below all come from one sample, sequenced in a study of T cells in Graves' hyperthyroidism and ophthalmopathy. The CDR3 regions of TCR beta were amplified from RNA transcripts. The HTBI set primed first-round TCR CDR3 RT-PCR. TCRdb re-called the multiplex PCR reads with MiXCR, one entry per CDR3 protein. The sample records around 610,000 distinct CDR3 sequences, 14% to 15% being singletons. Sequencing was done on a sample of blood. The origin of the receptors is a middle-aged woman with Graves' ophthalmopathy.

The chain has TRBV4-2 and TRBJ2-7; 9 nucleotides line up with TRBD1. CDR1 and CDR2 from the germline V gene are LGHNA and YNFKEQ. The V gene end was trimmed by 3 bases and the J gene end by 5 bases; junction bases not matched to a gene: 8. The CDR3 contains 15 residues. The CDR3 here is CASSQVLDRGHEQYF. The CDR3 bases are TGTGCCAGCAGCCAGGTCTTGGACAGGGGCCACGAGCAGTACTTC.

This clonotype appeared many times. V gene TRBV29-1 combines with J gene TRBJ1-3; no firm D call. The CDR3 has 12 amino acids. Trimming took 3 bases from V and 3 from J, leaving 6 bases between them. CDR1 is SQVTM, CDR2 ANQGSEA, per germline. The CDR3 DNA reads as TGCAGCGTTGACAGCGGTGGAAACACCATATATTTT. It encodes CSVDSGGNTIYF.

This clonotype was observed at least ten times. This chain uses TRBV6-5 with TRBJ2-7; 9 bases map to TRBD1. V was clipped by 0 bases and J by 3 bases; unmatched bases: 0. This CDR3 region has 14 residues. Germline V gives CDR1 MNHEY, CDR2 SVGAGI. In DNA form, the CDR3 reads TGTGCCAGCAGTTACTCGGACAGGGGCTACGAGCAGTACTTC. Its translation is CASSYSDRGYEQYF.

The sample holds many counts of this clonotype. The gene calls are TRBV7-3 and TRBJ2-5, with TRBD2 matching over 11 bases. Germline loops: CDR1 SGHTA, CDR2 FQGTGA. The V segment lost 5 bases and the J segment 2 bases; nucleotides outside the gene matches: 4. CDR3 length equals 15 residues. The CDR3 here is CASSPGTSGQETQYF. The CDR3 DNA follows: TGTGCCAGCAGCCCCGGGACTAGCGGACAAGAGACCCAGTACTTC.

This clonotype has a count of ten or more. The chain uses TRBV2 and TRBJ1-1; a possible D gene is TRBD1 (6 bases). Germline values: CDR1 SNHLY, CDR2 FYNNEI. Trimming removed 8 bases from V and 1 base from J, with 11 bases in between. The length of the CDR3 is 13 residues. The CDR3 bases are TGTGCCAGCGCAGACAGGCCGAACACTGAAGCTTTCTTT. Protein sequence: CASADRPNTEAFF.

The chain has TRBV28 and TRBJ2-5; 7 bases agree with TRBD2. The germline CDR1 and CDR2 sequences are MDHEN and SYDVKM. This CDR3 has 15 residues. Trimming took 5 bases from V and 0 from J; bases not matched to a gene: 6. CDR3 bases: TGTGCCAGCAGTGGGGGGGGACTTTACCAAGAGACCCAGTACTTC. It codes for CASSGGGLYQETQYF.